These 22 T cell receptor beta chains came from one sample sequenced in a study of liver allograft versus peripheral blood T cells. Turning to the study itself: The authors compared T cell receptor repertoires in transplanted livers with recipients' peripheral blood repertoires.

TCRdb analysed the reads with MiXCR anew, one entry per CDR3 protein. This table holds 8,500 to 9,500 distinct CDR3 sequences, around 21% found once. The receptors stem from a human patient who had a liver transplant. Some of these T cells may belong to the graft donor.

Within the sample, this clonotype is medium-sized (0.01 to 0.1%). J is TRBJ2-7 and V is TRBV6-5, with D possibly matching TRBD1 (5 bases). Deletions cut 6 bases from V and 1 base from J, with 16 bases between. CDR1 is MNHEY and CDR2 is SVGAGI in the germline V gene. This CDR3 spans 15 amino acids. CDR3 nucleotides: TGTGCCAGCAGCAGGGCTACGGACGGGTCCTACGAGCAGTACTTC. Translated, it gives CASSRATDGSYEQYF.

This clonotype was recorded a few times. The chain is built from TRBV9 and TRBJ2-1, with TRBD2 matching over 7 bases. Germline CDR1 SGDLS, CDR2 YYNGEE. With 1 base clipped from V and 9 bases from J, the junction kept 7 bases outside the gene matches. The length of the CDR3 is 14 residues. The CDR3 DNA is TGTGCCAGCAGCGTATATGTGGGAGGGATTGAGCAGTTCTTC. Its translation is CASSVYVGGIEQFF.

This clonotype was detected many times. V and J are TRBV19 and TRBJ1-1, with 9 bases aligning to TRBD1. Per germline, CDR1 LNHDA and CDR2 SQIVND (reference sequence). With V trimmed by 6 bases and J by 11 bases, 13 bases remained unmatched. The CDR3 extends over 14 amino acids. This CDR3 reads CASSIVTGGREAFF. The CDR3 DNA follows: TGTGCCAGTAGCATCGTCACAGGGGGCAGGGAGGCTTTCTTT. The variable domain in full, with the rest retrieved from reference TRBV19 and TRBJ1-1, is DGGITQSPKYLFRKEGQNVTLSCEQNLNHDAMYWYRQDPGQGLRLIYYSQIVNDFQKGDIAEGYSVSREKKESFPLTVTSAQKNPTAFYLCASSIVTGGREAFFGQGTRLTVV.

The rearrangement links TRBV11-1 to TRBJ2-7; D could derive from TRBD1 or TRBD2 (5 bases each). Germline CDR1 and CDR2: SGHAT and FQDESV (reference sequence). The CDR3 has 15 amino acids. Trimming took 5 bases from V and 0 from J, leaving 14 bases between them. The CDR3 loop reads CASSPRDVSSYEQYF. CDR3 sequence (DNA): TGTGCCAGCAGCCCCCGGGACGTTTCCTCCTACGAGCAGTACTTC. Filled out from reference TRBV11-1 and TRBJ2-7, the complete variable domain reads EAEVAQSPRYKITEKSQAVAFWCDPISGHATLYWYRQILGQGPELLVQFQDESVVDDSQLPKDRFSAERLKGVDSTLKIQPAELGDSAMYLCASSPRDVSSYEQYFGPGTRLTVT.

This clonotype was observed a few times. The chain carries TRBV28 and TRBJ2-1, with 9 bases that match TRBD2. Unmatched junction bases numbered 15, after V lost 5 bases and J lost 10 bases. This CDR3 spans 16 amino acids. The V gene's germline CDR1 is MDHEN and CDR2 SYDVKM. The CDR3 reads CASSPPGLALYREQFF. The CDR3 DNA follows: TGTGCCAGCAGTCCCCCGGGACTAGCCCTTTACCGCGAGCAGTTCTTC. Drawing the rest from reference TRBV28 and TRBJ2-1, the complete variable domain is DVKVTQSSRYLVKRTGEKVFLECVQDMDHENMFWYRQDPGLGLRLIYFSYDVKMKEKGDIPEGYSVSREKKERFSLILESASTNQTSMYLCASSPPGLALYREQFFGPGTRLTVL.

The sample holds a few counts of this clonotype. The J gene is TRBJ1-5, the V gene TRBV19; TRBD1 agrees at 9 bases. The CDR3 runs to 18 residues. Germline CDR1 LNHDA, CDR2 SQIVND (reference sequence). The J segment lost 0 bases and the V segment lost 4 bases, leaving 10 bases of the junction unmatched. The CDR3, as DNA: TGTGCCAGTAGTAGACGGATACGGGACAGGGATAGCAATCAGCCCCAGCATTTT. Translation: CASSRRIRDRDSNQPQHF.

The sample holds a few counts of this clonotype. A read error may produce the germline difference seen at one junction end. The genes are TRBV27 and TRBJ2-7; the D gene is possibly TRBD2 (6 bases). The CDR3 extends over 16 amino acids. The V gene's germline CDR1 is MNHEY and CDR2 SMNVEV (reference sequence). CDR3 nucleotides: TGTGCCAGCAGTCTATCGACCGGGACTGGCTCCTACGAGCAGTACTTC. Its translation: CASSLSTGTGSYEQYF.

The V gene is TRBV11-2, the J gene TRBJ1-5; no definite D call. The CDR3 runs 13 residues. Trimming cost V 0 bases and J 5 bases, with 5 bases left between them. The germline V gene has CDR1 SGHAT and CDR2 FQNNGV. The CDR3 sequence: CASSLDRDQPQHF. As DNA, the CDR3 is TGTGCCAGCAGCTTAGACAGAGATCAGCCCCAGCATTTT.

CDR3 amino acids: CSAKGQGRGIEGGYTF. The DNA of the CDR3 is TGCAGTGCTAAGGGCCAGGGGAGAGGTATAGAGGGTGGCTACACCTTC. This chain joins TRBV20-1 and TRBJ1-2; D might be TRBD1 (6 bases). Looked up from germline, CDR1 is DFQATT and CDR2 is SNEGSKA (reference sequence). The V end lost 4 bases, the J end lost 7 bases, and 25 bases lay between the germline ends. This CDR3 has 16 amino acids.

The V call is TRBV12-5, the J call TRBJ1-1; 8 positions match TRBD1. This CDR3 comprises 17 residues. After removal of 5 bases from V and 1 base from J, the junction contained 12 bases not matched to a gene. Germline V gene sequence: CDR1 LGHNT, CDR2 FRNRAP. For the CDR3, the DNA is TGTGCTAGTGGTCTGAGGATAGGGACAGGCTCGAACACTGAAGCTTTCTTT. Its translation is CASGLRIGTGSNTEAFF.

This clonotype is termed medium-sized. The chain employs TRBV7-2 and TRBJ1-2; no reliable D call. Trimming removed 5 bases at V and 0 bases at J, with 16 bases between. CDR3 length: 16 amino acids. Germline assignment: CDR1 SGHTA and CDR2 FQGNSA. In nucleotides, the CDR3 is TGTGCCAGCAGCAGACGGACGGACCCAGCTAACTATGGCTACACCTTC. Translated: CASSRRTDPANYGYTF.

The rearrangement links TRBV20-1 to TRBJ1-2; D gene uncertain. Germline V lookup: CDR1 DFQATT, CDR2 SNEGSKA (reference sequence). V lost 2 bases and J 3 bases, leaving 4 bases between the germline ends. The CDR3 sequence is 11 residues long. The CDR3 region is CSARLDYGYTF. For the CDR3, the DNA is TGCAGTGCTAGACTGGACTATGGCTACACCTTC.

The DNA of the CDR3 is TGCAGTGCTAGCCTTCAGGGCAACTATGGCTACACCTTC. Its translation is CSASLQGNYGYTF. V usage is TRBV20-1 and J usage is TRBJ1-2; tentative D call: TRBD1 (5 bases). The CDR3 totals 13 residues. Trimming removed 3 bases at V and 2 bases at J, with 10 bases between. Germline values: CDR1 DFQATT, CDR2 SNEGSKA (reference sequence).

The genes are TRBV7-3 and TRBJ2-2; possible D gene TRBD2, 6 bases. From germline, CDR1 is SGHTA and CDR2 FQGTGA. Trimming removed 0 bases at V and 6 bases at J, with 11 bases between. The CDR3 covers 15 residues. The CDR3 here is CASSLTQTSSGELFF. The CDR3 DNA reads as TGTGCCAGCAGCTTAACCCAGACTAGTTCCGGGGAGCTGTTTTTT.

V usage is TRBV12-3 or TRBV12-4 and J usage is TRBJ1-6, with TRBD1 as a possible D gene (5 bases). Trimming left V 6 bases short and J 3 bases short, with 12 bases between. This CDR3 has 15 amino acids. The CDR3 loop reads CASSTTTGYNSPLHF. CDR3 nucleotides: TGTGCCAGCAGCACTACTACAGGCTATAATTCACCCCTCCACTTT.

This clonotype was counted between two and nine times. CDR3 in amino acids: CAWSIPGTSQETQYF. DNA for the CDR3: TGTGCCTGGAGTATTCCAGGGACCTCTCAAGAGACCCAGTACTTC. The V gene is TRBV30, the J gene TRBJ2-5; D possibly matches TRBD1 or TRBD2 (5 bases each). Trimming removed 2 bases at V and 2 bases at J, with 15 bases between. The CDR3 is made up of 15 amino acids. CDR1 and CDR2 (germline): GTSNPN, SVGIG (reference sequence).

On this clonotype: A much larger clone lies a single base off, so this may be a read error. This chain links TRBV6-5 with TRBJ1-2; 7 bases are a match to TRBD1. The J segment lost 5 bases and the V segment lost 6 bases, leaving 15 bases of the junction unmatched. Germline V gives CDR1 MNHEY, CDR2 SVGAGI. The CDR3 runs to 16 residues. The CDR3 spells CASSRDREESRYGYTF. The CDR3 bases are TGTGCCAGCAGCCGAGACAGGGAGGAGAGTCGGTATGGCTACACCTTC.

As concerns this clonotype: This could be a read error, since a much larger clone is one nucleotide away. This is likely a read error, given that the CDR3 carries no conserved phenylalanine or tryptophan at its end. This rearrangement joins TRBV15 to TRBJ2-3, with TRBD2 as a possible D gene (5 bases). This CDR3 contains 16 residues. Trimming shortened V by 1 base and J by 3 bases, and 14 bases separated the two germline ends. Germline CDR1 is LNHNV and CDR2 is YYDKDF (reference sequence). CDR3 loop: CATSRGRGGGTDTQYL. The CDR3 DNA reads as TGTGCCACCAGCAGAGGCCGAGGCGGAGGAACAGATACGCAGTATCTT.

By proportion, this clonotype is medium-sized. The chain links TRBV18 to TRBJ2-7; tentative D call: TRBD1 (5 bases). The CDR3 sequence is 14 residues long. V was pared by 3 bases and J by 0 bases, with 9 bases between. CDR1 is KGHSH and CDR2 is LQKENI in the germline V gene. The CDR3 reads CASSPGRSSYEQYF. CDR3 sequence (DNA): TGTGCCAGCTCACCGGGGCGGAGCTCCTACGAGCAGTACTTC.

This rearrangement joins TRBV20-1 to TRBJ2-5; 10 nucleotides match TRBD2. Trimming at V came to 7 bases and at J to 5 bases, leaving 10 bases not matched to a gene. Germline lookup yields CDR1 DFQATT and CDR2 SNEGSKA (reference sequence). This CDR3 comprises 14 residues. For the CDR3, the DNA is TGCAGTGTTCTACTAGCGGGACTTGAGGAGACCCAGTACTTC. This gives the protein CSVLLAGLEETQYF.

By share, this clonotype counts as medium-sized (0.01 to 0.1%). The genes are TRBV18 and TRBJ2-5; D is perhaps TRBD2 (6 bases). This CDR3 contains 13 residues. CDR1 KGHSH and CDR2 LQKENI come from the germline V gene. Trimming removed 3 bases at V and 5 bases at J, with 10 bases between. In DNA, the CDR3 is TGTGCCAGCTCACCGCGCCGGGGGGAGACCCAGTACTTC. This sequence encodes CASSPRRGETQYF.

This clonotype is termed medium-sized. This rearrangement joins TRBV6-1 to TRBJ1-1; a possible D gene is TRBD1 (5 bases). Germline-derived CDR1 and CDR2 are MNHNS and SASEGT. The V end was cut by 8 bases, the J end by 3 bases, with 10 bases between. This CDR3 has 12 amino acids. In nucleotides, the CDR3 is TGTGCCAGCGTGTGGGGGGACACTGAAGCTTTCTTT. It yields the protein CASVWGDTEAFF.